The 26 T cell receptor beta chains below were found in one sample sequenced in a study of blood T cells in healthy people across ages. A second PCR, run for about 7 to 11 cycles, used a sample-barcoded 5' primer plus a J-beta primer mix. TCRdb itself ran the 5' RACE reads through MiXCR, one entry per CDR3 protein. This table holds 650,000 to 950,000 distinct CDR3 sequences, roughly 44% found once. The sample comprised blood. The receptors shown here come from a man between 60 and 75 years old in good health.

The genes are TRBV7-9 and TRBJ2-5; possibly TRBD2 for D (6 bases). CDR3 length equals 16 residues. Germline V CDR1 and CDR2: SEHNR, FQNEAQ (reference sequence). Trimming cost V 5 bases and J 5 bases, with 21 bases left between them. CDR3 residues: CASSPEGLGRYETQYF. The CDR3 nucleotides are TGTGCCAGCAGCCCGGAGGGGTTAGGGCGGTATGAGACCCAGTACTTC.

This clonotype appeared a few times. The V call is TRBV10-3, the J call TRBJ2-4; D gene uncertain. The CDR3 spans 16 residues. CDR1 is ENHRY, CDR2 SYGVKD, per germline. Trimming stripped 2 bases from V and 4 bases from J, with 15 bases between. CDR3 protein: CAISELGLMEKNIQYF. CDR3 sequence (DNA): TGTGCCATCAGTGAGCTTGGTTTGATGGAAAAAAACATTCAGTACTTC.

This clonotype was detected only once. The chain links TRBV30 to TRBJ1-5, with D possibly being TRBD1 (6 bases). Germline-derived CDR1 and CDR2 are GTSNPN and SVGIG (reference sequence). CDR3 length: 14 amino acids. Between the trimmed V and J ends, which lost 1 base and 6 bases, there was a span of 13 bases. CDR3 in DNA: TGTGCCTGGAGTGCCCCAACAGGGATTCAGCCCCAGCATTTT. Protein: CAWSAPTGIQPQHF.

V and J are TRBV13 and TRBJ1-5; 10 positions match TRBD1. Trimming at V came to 5 bases and at J to 4 bases, leaving 5 bases not matched to a gene. The CDR3 is 15 amino acids. Per the germline V gene, CDR1 is PRHDT and CDR2 is FYEKMQ (reference sequence). CDR3 sequence (DNA): TGTGCCAGCAGCAGCAGGGGACAGGGGAATCAGCCCCAGCATTTT. Residues: CASSSRGQGNQPQHF.

The J gene is TRBJ2-7, the V gene TRBV11-2, with TRBD2 matching 11 bases. Near its end, the DNA agrees better with TRBJ2-5, so the J call may be wrong. CDR1 is SGHAT and CDR2 is FQNNGV in the germline V gene. The CDR3 consists of 18 residues. The CDR3 sequence: CASSLRSKASGGTETQYF. DNA of the CDR3: TGTGCCAGCAGCCTGAGGTCTAAGGCTAGCGGGGGGACAGAGACCCAGTACTTC.

V gene TRBV11-3 combines with J gene TRBJ2-5, with 10 positions matching TRBD2. V gave up 5 bases and J gave up 7 bases; unmatched junction bases: 10. CDR3 length: 15 amino acids. Per the germline V gene, CDR1 is SGHNT and CDR2 is YENEEA. The CDR3 loop is CASSNVAGGPTTQYF. The CDR3 DNA sequence: TGTGCCAGCAGCAACGTAGCGGGGGGCCCGACGACCCAGTACTTC.

V is TRBV18 and J is TRBJ1-2; a possible D gene is TRBD1 (5 bases). Trimming shortened V by 2 bases and J by 1 base, and 14 bases separated the two germline ends. CDR3 length equals 16 residues. CDR1 is KGHSH and CDR2 is LQKENI in the germline V gene. Here the CDR3 reads CASSPGAAGHNYGYTF. The CDR3 DNA is TGTGCCAGCTCACCAGGGGCGGCAGGACATAACTATGGCTACACCTTC.

As concerns this clonotype: One end of the junction fails to match germline, which may point to a read error. The V call is TRBV27, the J call TRBJ2-1, with unresolved D. CDR1 is MNHEY, CDR2 SMNVEV, per germline (reference sequence). The CDR3 consists of 13 residues. CDR3 residues: CAGSLSRENEQFF. Here the CDR3 DNA reads TGTGCCGGCAGTTTATCTCGCGAGAATGAGCAGTTCTTC.

On this clonotype itself: The junction departs from the called germline gene at one end, perhaps through a read error. This rearrangement joins TRBV4-1 to TRBJ2-3; D unresolved. CDR1 is MGHRA and CDR2 is YSYEKL in the germline V gene. This CDR3 contains 15 residues. The DNA for the CDR3 is TGCGCCAGCAGCCCTGGATATGGCGACACAGATACGCAGAATTTT. Residues: CASSPGYGDTDTQNF.

The chain couples TRBV3-1 to TRBJ2-5, with D hard to call. The CDR3 has 15 residues. The germline CDR1 and CDR2 sequences are LGHDT and YNNKEL (reference sequence). The ends were cut back, 2 bases at V and 2 bases at J, with 12 bases in the middle. The CDR3 spells CASSQQGGIQETQYF. The CDR3 bases are TGTGCCAGCAGCCAACAAGGCGGAATACAAGAGACCCAGTACTTC.

CDR3 amino acids: CASSEIRTSKDQPQHF. In DNA form, the CDR3 reads TGTGCCAGCAGTGAAATTCGGACAAGCAAAGATCAGCCCCAGCATTTT. The V and J genes are TRBV2 and TRBJ1-5; D might be TRBD1 (5 bases). The V gene lost 2 bases and the J gene lost 5 bases, with 16 bases spanning the gap. The V gene's germline CDR1 is SNHLY and CDR2 FYNNEI. The CDR3 totals 16 residues.

The chain uses TRBV2 and TRBJ2-5, with 11 bases lining up with TRBD1. V lost 6 bases, J lost 5 bases, and 8 bases stayed unmatched. Per germline, CDR1 SNHLY and CDR2 FYNNEI. This CDR3 is built from 15 residues. The chain's CDR3 is CASRMDRGQYETQYF. CDR3 in DNA: TGTGCCAGCAGAATGGACAGGGGGCAGTATGAGACCCAGTACTTC. The full variable domain, in which reference TRBV2 and TRBJ2-5 provide the parts outside the CDR3, is EPEVTQTPSHQVTQMGQEVILRCVPISNHLYFYWYRQILGQKVEFLVSFYNNEISEKSEIFDDQFSVERPDGSNFTLKIRSTKLEDSAMYFCASRMDRGQYETQYFGPGTRLLVL.

This clonotype was picked up a small number of times. V usage is TRBV10-3 and J usage is TRBJ2-3; D could derive from TRBD1 or TRBD2 (6 bases each). Germline V CDR1 and CDR2: ENHRY, SYGVKD. The CDR3 totals 15 residues. CDR3 nucleotide sequence: TGTTCTCATCAGAGGACAGCGGGTAACACAGATACGCAGTATTTT. Translated, it gives CSHQRTAGNTDTQYF.

In its sample, this clonotype was seen many times. V gene TRBV10-3 combines with J gene TRBJ2-5; 7 bases are shared with TRBD1. Germline V gene sequence: CDR1 ENHRY, CDR2 SYGVKD. This CDR3 is 14 amino acids long. The V and J ends lost 6 bases and 0 bases, in that order; junction bases with no gene match: 4. Here the CDR3 reads CAISGTAYQETQYF. CDR3 nucleotide sequence: TGTGCCATCAGCGGGACAGCGTACCAAGAGACCCAGTACTTC.

V and J are TRBV20-1 and TRBJ1-5; unclear D gene. Trimming removed 3 bases from V and 0 bases from J, with 12 bases in between. The CDR3 has 15 residues. CDR1 DFQATT and CDR2 SNEGSKA come from the germline V gene (reference sequence). The CDR3 region is CSARSLGNSNQPQHF. CDR3 nucleotide sequence: TGCAGTGCTAGGTCGCTGGGGAATAGCAATCAGCCCCAGCATTTT.

V usage is TRBV6-2 or TRBV6-3 and J usage is TRBJ2-5; 10 bases are a match to TRBD2. The CDR3 contains 15 residues. Germline V gene sequence: CDR1 MNHEY, CDR2 SVGEGT. The trim removed 5 bases at V and 11 bases at J, leaving 14 bases unmatched. This CDR3 is CASSPVTSGYNEQYF. DNA for the CDR3: TGTGCCAGCAGTCCTGTGACTAGCGGGTACAATGAGCAGTACTTC.

As concerns this clonotype: One end of the junction varies from germline; a read error may be responsible. This rearrangement joins TRBV28 to TRBJ2-5; D gene ambiguous. The CDR3 totals 11 residues. The germline V gene encodes CDR1 MDHEN and CDR2 SYDVKM. The CDR3 DNA reads as TGTGCCAACAGTTTCCAAGAGACCCAGTACTTC. It translates to CANSFQETQYF. Full variable domain (remainder filled in from reference TRBV28 and TRBJ2-5): DVKVTQSSRYLVKRTGEKVFLECVQDMDHENMFWYRQDPGLGLRLIYFSYDVKMKEKGDIPEGYSVSREKKERFSLILESASTNQTSMYLCANSFQETQYFGPGTRLLVL.

J is TRBJ2-1 and V is TRBV7-2, with D unresolved. The CDR3 spans 15 residues. Trimming removed 2 bases from V and 0 bases from J, with 8 bases in between. Germline assignment: CDR1 SGHTA and CDR2 FQGNSA. This CDR3 is CASSLLMSSYNEQFF. DNA for the CDR3: TGTGCCAGCAGCTTACTGATGAGCTCCTACAATGAGCAGTTCTTC.

The table lists this clonotype with a few counts. The J gene is TRBJ1-2, the V gene TRBV7-9; possible D gene TRBD1, 6 bases. With 5 bases removed from V and 2 bases from J, the gap between germline ends came to 15 bases. Germline V gene sequence: CDR1 SEHNR, CDR2 FQNEAQ (reference sequence). The CDR3 runs to 15 residues. The CDR3: CASSVYGQTNYGYTF. CDR3 nucleotides: TGTGCCAGCAGCGTCTATGGACAGACCAACTATGGCTACACCTTC.

The chain carries TRBV20-1 and TRBJ2-6, with 9 bases fitting TRBD1. The germline gives CDR1 DFQATT, CDR2 SNEGSKA (reference sequence). This CDR3 has 18 amino acids. V trimming: 3 bases; J trimming: 0 bases; junction bases outside the gene matches: 9. The CDR3 region is CSARAGTGSVSGANVLTF. Here the CDR3 DNA reads TGCAGTGCTAGGGCCGGGACAGGGTCCGTCTCTGGGGCCAACGTCCTGACTTTC.

This chain connects TRBV6-2 or TRBV6-3 to TRBJ1-5, with D perhaps matching TRBD1 (5 bases). The CDR3 covers 15 residues. Looked up from germline, CDR1 is MNHEY and CDR2 is SVGEGT. The V and J ends lost 0 bases and 2 bases respectively, with 8 bases between them. The CDR3 nucleotides read TGTGCCAGCAGTTACTCGATAGGGGGCAATCAGCCCCAGCATTTT. Its translation is CASSYSIGGNQPQHF.

This clonotype came up a few times. The rearrangement links TRBV5-1 to TRBJ2-7; perhaps TRBD1 as D (6 bases). Germline V gene data show CDR1 as SGHRS and CDR2 as YFSETQ. Trimming stripped 0 bases from V and 0 bases from J, with 13 bases between. The CDR3 has 16 residues. CDR3 nucleotides: TGCGCCAGCAGCTTGGATTCAGGGGAACCCTCCTACGAGCAGTACTTC. The encoded protein is CASSLDSGEPSYEQYF.

This clonotype has at least ten counts. The DNA of the CDR3 is TGCAGCGTAGTTCCGAGCGAGCCACAAGAGACCCAGTACTTC. Amino acids: CSVVPSEPQETQYF. This sequence joins TRBV29-1 and TRBJ2-5; D gene unclear. V was cut by 6 bases and J by 2 bases, with 16 bases left in between. Germline-derived CDR1 and CDR2 are SQVTM and ANQGSEA. The CDR3 loop spans 14 amino acids. The variable domain in full, with the rest retrieved from reference TRBV29-1 and TRBJ2-5, is SAVISQKPSRDICQRGTSLTIQCQVDSQVTMMFWYRQQPGQSLTLIATANQGSEATYESGFVIDKFPISRPNLTFSTLTVSNMSPEDSSIYLCSVVPSEPQETQYFGPGTRLLVL.

The CDR3 loop reads CASSLGDGADRPQHF. Written as DNA, the CDR3 is TGTGCCAGCAGCTTAGGTGACGGGGCTGATCGGCCCCAGCATTTT. V gene TRBV7-9 combines with J gene TRBJ1-5, with D perhaps TRBD1 (5 bases). Trimming left V 1 base short and J 9 bases short, with 16 bases between. CDR3 length: 15 residues. Germline CDR1 SEHNR, CDR2 FQNEAQ (reference sequence).

The rearrangement links TRBV10-3 to TRBJ2-7; 8 bases fit TRBD1. Germline trimming cut 3 bases from V and 4 bases from J; bases unmatched to any gene: 5. In germline, CDR1 is ENHRY, CDR2 SYGVKD. This CDR3 spans 14 amino acids. The DNA of the CDR3 is TGTGCCATCAGTGATACCGGGACAGGTTACGAGCAGTACTTC. Translation: CAISDTGTGYEQYF.

V usage is TRBV28 and J usage is TRBJ1-2, with 8 bases aligning to TRBD1. After removal of 5 bases from V and 8 bases from J, the junction contained 10 bases not matched to a gene. The CDR3 length is 14 residues. Germline V lookup: CDR1 MDHEN, CDR2 SYDVKM. The CDR3 DNA reads as TGTGCCAGCAGTACCTGGACAGGGAGGCTCGGCTACACCTTC. The encoded protein is CASSTWTGRLGYTF.